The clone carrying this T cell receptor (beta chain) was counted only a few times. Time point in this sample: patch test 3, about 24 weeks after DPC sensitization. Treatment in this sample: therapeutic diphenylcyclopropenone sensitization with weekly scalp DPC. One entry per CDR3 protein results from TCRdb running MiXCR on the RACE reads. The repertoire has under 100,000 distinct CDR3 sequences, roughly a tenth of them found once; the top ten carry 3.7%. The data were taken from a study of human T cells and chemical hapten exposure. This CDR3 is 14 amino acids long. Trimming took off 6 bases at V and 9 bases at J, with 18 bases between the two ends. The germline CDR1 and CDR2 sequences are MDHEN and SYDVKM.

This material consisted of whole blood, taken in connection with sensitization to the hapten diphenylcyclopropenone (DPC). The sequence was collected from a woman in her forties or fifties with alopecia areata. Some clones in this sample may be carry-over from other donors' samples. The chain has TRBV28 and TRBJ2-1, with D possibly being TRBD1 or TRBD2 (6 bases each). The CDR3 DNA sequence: TGTGCCAGCAGCCCCCGGACGGGGGCAGGTGAGCAGTTCTTC. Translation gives CASSPRTGAGEQFF.